Listed here are 21 T cell receptor beta chains from one sample, sequenced in a study of T cell responses to AZD1222 COVID-19 vaccine. Using immunoSEQ multiplex PCR, the repertoire was profiled, and TCRdb retains in-frame clones only, with some absent. The sample contains fewer than 200,000 clones, approximately 88% of which appear only once. The sequenced sample was peripheral blood, obtained on day 0 of AZD1222 vaccination. All receptors derive from an adult in good health.

The J gene is TRBJ1-2, the V gene TRBV7-9, with unresolved D. The V gene's germline CDR1 is SEHNR and CDR2 FQNEAQ (reference sequence). The V end lost 3 bases, the J end lost 8 bases, and 19 bases lay between the germline ends. The CDR3 sequence is 15 residues long. CDR3 loop: CASSLSRQVSYGYTF. In DNA, the CDR3 is TGTGCCAGCAGCTTGAGCCGACAAGTTTCCTACGGCTACACCTTC.

Only one count was recorded for this clone. The chain joins TRBV7-8 to TRBJ1-1; D is ambiguous. V lost 5 bases, J lost 0 bases, and 13 bases lay in between. The CDR3 is made up of 15 amino acids. The germline CDR1 and CDR2 sequences are SGHVS and FQNEAQ. The CDR3 is CASSIFTQMNTEAFF. CDR3 coding DNA: TGTGCCAGCAGCATATTCACGCAGATGAACACTGAAGCTTTCTTT.

The chain joins TRBV30 to TRBJ1-2; D might be TRBD1 (6 bases). The germline gives CDR1 GTSNPN, CDR2 SVGIG (reference sequence). The CDR3 spans 16 residues. V lost 3 bases and J 0 bases, leaving 17 bases between the germline ends. CDR3 amino acids: CAWSLGQTTANYGYTF. The DNA of the CDR3 is TGTGCCTGGAGCCTAGGACAGACAACAGCTAACTATGGCTACACCTTC.

This chain uses TRBV3-1 (or the pseudogene TRBV3-2) with TRBJ2-5; TRBD1 might be the D (5 bases). The germline V and J ends were trimmed by 4 bases and 1 base, with 7 bases remaining between them. The germline CDR1 and CDR2 sequences are LGHDT and YNNKEL (reference sequence). The CDR3 length is 13 residues. The DNA of the CDR3 is TGTGCCAGCAGCCCGACAGTCCAAGAGACCCAGTACTTC. Its translation: CASSPTVQETQYF.

This clone was seen once. The V and J genes are TRBV6-6 and TRBJ1-3; D call uncertain. CDR3 length: 15 amino acids. The germline V and J ends were trimmed by 4 bases and 0 bases, with 10 bases remaining between them. CDR1 is MNHNY and CDR2 is SVGAGI in the germline V gene (reference sequence). The CDR3 nucleotides are TGTGCCAGCAGTTTTGGTGGATCCTCTGGAAACACCATATATTTT. It translates to CASSFGGSSGNTIYF.

J is TRBJ2-3 and V is TRBV20-1; TRBD1 matches at 8 bases. V lost 3 bases, J lost 4 bases, and 9 bases stayed unmatched. Germline lookup yields CDR1 DFQATT and CDR2 SNEGSKA (reference sequence). The CDR3 runs 15 residues. In DNA form, the CDR3 reads TGCAGTGCTAGTCCCGTGGGACAGGTCTCAGATACGCAGTATTTT. Encoded protein: CSASPVGQVSDTQYF.

This chain joins TRBV23-1 and TRBJ1-1; D possibly corresponds to TRBD1 (6 bases). TRBV23-1 is designated an ORF whose function remains uncertain. The length of the CDR3 is 18 residues. Trimming took 0 bases from V and 0 from J, leaving 17 bases between them. CDR3 in amino acids: CASSQSFGGSSMNTEAFF. The CDR3 region has the DNA TGCGCCAGCAGTCAATCGTTCGGGGGCAGCAGCATGAACACTGAAGCTTTCTTT.

V gene TRBV1 combines with J gene TRBJ2-3; the table's TRBD2 call for D was not verified on the DNA. TRBV1 is listed as a pseudogene. The CDR3 is made up of 17 amino acids. This chain's CDR3 is CTSRTHPGRGEGDTQYF. DNA of the CDR3: TGCACCAGCAGGACACACCCCGGGAGAGGGGAGGGGGATACGCAGTATTTT.

The chain employs TRBV7-3 and TRBJ1-1; D is unclear. CDR1 SGHTA and CDR2 FQGTGA come from the germline V gene. CDR3 size: 14 residues. The ends were cut back, 1 base at V and 1 base at J, with 7 bases in the middle. This chain's CDR3 is CASSLSVTNTEAFF. The CDR3 bases are TGTGCCAGCAGCTTAAGTGTCACGAACACTGAAGCTTTCTTT.

This chain joins TRBV5-1 and TRBJ2-3, with TRBD1 as a possible D gene (5 bases). CDR3 length: 14 residues. V gave up 0 bases and J gave up 4 bases, with 9 bases separating them. From germline, CDR1 is SGHRS and CDR2 YFSETQ. CDR3 sequence (DNA): TGCGCCAGCAGCTTGGGACAGTTCGCAGATACGCAGTATTTT. It is translated as CASSLGQFADTQYF.

As DNA, the CDR3 is TGTGCCAGCAGCCCCCGGGACAGCGAGCCCCAGTACTTC. Residues: CASSPRDSEPQYF. The rearrangement uses TRBV3-1 (or the pseudogene TRBV3-2) and TRBJ2-5, with 7 bases matching TRBD1. CDR3 length: 13 residues. Trimming removed 4 bases from V and 9 bases from J; junction bases left unmatched: 8. Germline CDR1 reads LGHDT; CDR2 reads YNNKEL (reference sequence).

This chain joins TRBV7-3 and TRBJ2-3; 10 bases match TRBD1. The CDR3 runs 16 residues. Germline CDR1 SGHTA, CDR2 FQGTGA. With V trimmed by 4 bases and J by 6 bases, 10 bases remained unmatched. CDR3 amino acids: CASSSTGGRRMDTQYF. CDR3 sequence (DNA): TGTGCCAGCAGCTCGACAGGGGGCAGGAGAATGGATACGCAGTATTTT.

The chain couples TRBV4-2 to TRBJ2-5; 8 bases map to TRBD2. J lost 5 bases, V lost 1 base, and 6 bases had no gene match. Germline CDR1 LGHNA, CDR2 YNFKEQ. This CDR3 spans 15 amino acids. The CDR3 region is CASSQVSGKMETQYF. In DNA form, the CDR3 reads TGTGCCAGCAGCCAAGTTAGCGGGAAGATGGAGACCCAGTACTTC.

The rearrangement links TRBV2 to TRBJ1-6, with D perhaps matching TRBD1 (6 bases). V dropped 3 bases and J dropped 6 bases, with 9 bases sitting between them. The CDR3 has 14 amino acids. CDR1 is SNHLY and CDR2 is FYNNEI in the germline V gene. The chain's CDR3 is CASSDVGGNSPLHF. In DNA form, the CDR3 reads TGTGCCAGCAGTGATGTAGGGGGTAATTCACCCCTCCACTTT.

The chain employs TRBV29-1 and TRBJ2-3; TRBD1 might be the D (6 bases). Germline lookup yields CDR1 SQVTM and CDR2 ANQGSEA. This CDR3 comprises 12 residues. V lost 3 bases and J lost 6, with 10 bases in between. This CDR3 reads CSVDQGWDTQYF. The CDR3 bases are TGCAGCGTTGACCAGGGGTGGGATACGCAGTATTTT.

This chain joins TRBV5-1 and TRBJ1-5; 7 bases are shared with TRBD1. Unmatched junction bases numbered 6, after V lost 4 bases and J lost 2 bases. The CDR3 has 15 residues. Germline V gene data show CDR1 as SGHRS and CDR2 as YFSETQ. CDR3 region: CASSRSTGGNQPQHF. In nucleotides, the CDR3 is TGCGCCAGCAGCAGAAGTACAGGGGGCAATCAGCCCCAGCATTTT.

The chain carries TRBV28 and TRBJ2-6; D is perhaps TRBD1 (8 bases). Trimming cost V 9 bases and J 0 bases, with 18 bases left between them. Germline V gene lookup returns CDR1 MDHEN and CDR2 SYDVKM. The CDR3 sequence is 17 residues long. The DNA for the CDR3 is TGTGCCAGTCTACAGGGGGGGGCGGCCTCTGGGGCCAACGTCCTGACTTTC. It codes for CASLQGGAASGANVLTF. Full variable domain (rest looked up from reference TRBV28 and TRBJ2-6): DVKVTQSSRYLVKRTGEKVFLECVQDMDHENMFWYRQDPGLGLRLIYFSYDVKMKEKGDIPEGYSVSREKKERFSLILESASTNQTSMYLCASLQGGAASGANVLTFGAGSRLTVL.

The V call is TRBV6-2 or TRBV6-3, the J call TRBJ1-5; 9 nucleotides match TRBD1. V was clipped by 6 bases and J by 5 bases; unmatched bases: 8. The CDR3 covers 15 residues. Looked up from germline, CDR1 is MNHEY and CDR2 is SVGEGT. The CDR3 region is CASSPAGTGYQPQHF. The CDR3 DNA sequence: TGTGCCAGCAGCCCCGCCGGGACAGGGTATCAGCCCCAGCATTTT.

This clone has only one observation. CDR3 residues: CASSPSFLGSSYNSPLHF. The CDR3 DNA sequence: TGTGCCAGCAGCCCTTCCTTTCTGGGTAGCTCCTATAATTCACCCCTCCACTTT. The chain links TRBV7-2 to TRBJ1-6; no reliable D call. Germline values: CDR1 SGHTA, CDR2 FQGNSA. V lost 5 bases and J 0 bases, leaving 17 bases between the germline ends. CDR3 length equals 18 residues.

This clone was seen only a few times. The V call is TRBV15, the J call TRBJ2-6; the D gene is possibly TRBD1 (6 bases). Per the germline V gene, CDR1 is LNHNV and CDR2 is YYDKDF (reference sequence). Trimming left V 3 bases short and J 2 bases short, with 11 bases between. The CDR3 contains 16 residues. The chain's CDR3 is CATSSGQFAGANVLTF. Here the CDR3 DNA reads TGTGCCACCAGCAGTGGACAGTTCGCTGGGGCCAACGTCCTGACTTTC.

The V and J genes are TRBV11-2 and TRBJ1-6; no firm D call. The germline V gene encodes CDR1 SGHAT and CDR2 FQNNGV. V was trimmed by 4 bases and J by 6 bases, leaving 13 bases between them. The CDR3 has 15 amino acids. The CDR3 spells CASSSSQLPNSPLHF. CDR3 nucleotide sequence: TGTGCCAGCAGCTCCTCACAGCTACCTAATTCACCCCTCCACTTT.